The next 16 T cell receptor beta chains were all read from a single sample in a study of shared clonotypes between healthy human individuals. TCRdb's copy holds only in-frame clones and misses some; the assay was immunoSEQ multiplex PCR. The data show 2 million to 2.5 million clones, 85% to 95% seen once. Sequences were obtained from naive CD4+ T cells from PBMCs. Sample subset: CD45RA+ positively selected. These receptors were taken from a man aged 18 to 30 in good health. Some clones in this sample may be carry-over from other donors' samples.

The chain recombines TRBV5-1 with TRBJ1-2, with 7 nucleotides matching TRBD1. The CDR3 extends over 16 amino acids. Germline V gene sequence: CDR1 SGHRS, CDR2 YFSETQ. Trimming cost V 2 bases and J 0 bases; bases outside gene matches: 7. CDR3 sequence: CASSFQGGNTNYGYTF. The CDR3, as DNA: TGCGCCAGCAGCTTCCAGGGGGGAAATACTAACTATGGCTACACCTTC. The variable domain in full, with the rest retrieved from reference TRBV5-1 and TRBJ1-2, is KAGVTQTPRYLIKTRGQQVTLSCSPISGHRSVSWYQQTPGQGLQFLFEYFSETQRNKGNFPGRFSGRQFSNSRSEMNVSTLELGDSALYLCASSFQGGNTNYGYTFGSGTRLTVV.

This clone was observed once. CDR3 DNA sequence: TGCAGCGTTGACAGGGGTGCAGATACGCAGTATTTT. It specifies CSVDRGADTQYF. The gene calls are TRBV29-1 and TRBJ2-3, with a tentative D call TRBD1 (6 bases). The germline CDR1 and CDR2 sequences are SQVTM and ANQGSEA. The CDR3 runs 12 residues. V lost 3 bases and J 4 bases, leaving 8 bases between the germline ends.

This clone has only one observation. This chain uses TRBV7-2 with TRBJ2-1; 13 bases are shared with TRBD2. The CDR3 is 15 residues long. Looked up from germline, CDR1 is SGHTA and CDR2 is FQGNSA. V shed 5 bases, J shed 9 bases, and the junction held 7 bases outside the gene matches. As DNA, the CDR3 is TGTGCCAGCAGCGGGGGACTAGCGGGGAATATTGAGCAGTTCTTC. Translated, it gives CASSGGLAGNIEQFF.

The V and J genes are TRBV28 and TRBJ1-4; D ambiguous. Trimming took off 4 bases at V and 6 bases at J, with 6 bases between the two ends. The CDR3 covers 12 residues. Germline V gives CDR1 MDHEN, CDR2 SYDVKM. The CDR3 region is CASSSGDEKLFF. The DNA for the CDR3 is TGTGCCAGCAGTTCCGGGGATGAAAAACTGTTTTTT.

This clone was recorded a few times. The sample holds other DNA sequences that translate to the same CDR3. The gene calls are TRBV19 and TRBJ1-1; TRBD1 is a possible D gene (6 bases). CDR1 is LNHDA, CDR2 SQIVND, per germline (reference sequence). The CDR3 is 12 residues long. With 3 bases removed from V and 5 bases from J, the gap between germline ends came to 7 bases. The CDR3 region is CASSIRGTEAFF. CDR3 nucleotide sequence: TGTGCCAGTAGTATTAGGGGGACTGAAGCTTTCTTT.

The chain links TRBV6-1 to TRBJ2-1; 11 bases align to TRBD2. This CDR3 spans 16 amino acids. Germline CDR1 and CDR2: MNHNS and SASEGT. The ends lost 4 bases at V and 4 bases at J; junction bases unmatched: 6. The CDR3 reads CASSVVRLAGYNEQFF. The CDR3 DNA reads as TGTGCCAGCAGTGTAGTCAGACTAGCGGGATACAATGAGCAGTTCTTC.

V usage is TRBV9 and J usage is TRBJ2-7; 8 bases are a match to TRBD2. Losses at the gene ends were 4 bases for V and 3 bases for J; bases not matched to a gene: 12. Germline values: CDR1 SGDLS, CDR2 YYNGEE. The CDR3 length is 16 residues. CDR3 loop: CASSTAPGGEVYEQYF. CDR3 DNA: TGTGCCAGCAGCACCGCTCCGGGAGGGGAGGTCTACGAGCAGTACTTC. Using reference TRBV9 and TRBJ2-7 for the parts outside the CDR3, the full variable domain is DSGVTQTPKHLITATGQRVTLRCSPRSGDLSVYWYQQSLDQGLQFLIQYYNGEERAKGNILERFSAQQFPDLHSELNLSSLELGDSALYFCASSTAPGGEVYEQYFGPGTRLTVT.

In this sample, this clone turned up once. In DNA form, the CDR3 reads TGTGCCAGCAGTTCCGCCGGGGAGACCCAGTACTTC. Encoded protein: CASSSAGETQYF. The chain has TRBV6-5 and TRBJ2-5; D is uncertain. With 4 bases removed from V and 5 bases from J, the gap between germline ends came to 8 bases. This CDR3 has 12 residues. Germline V gene sequence: CDR1 MNHEY, CDR2 SVGAGI.

The chain combines TRBV27 with TRBJ1-1; D is possibly TRBD1 (5 bases). The CDR3 is 15 residues long. Germline CDR1 and CDR2: MNHEY and SMNVEV (reference sequence). Trimming shortened V by 5 bases and J by 0 bases, and 13 bases separated the two germline ends. Written as DNA, the CDR3 is TGTGCCAGCAGTCCACGACAGAACTTGAACACTGAAGCTTTCTTT. Translated, it gives CASSPRQNLNTEAFF.

This CDR3 reads CASRPWAGRGAAGELFF. In DNA form, the CDR3 reads TGCGCCAGCAGACCCTGGGCGGGTCGAGGGGCGGCCGGGGAGCTGTTTTTT. The chain carries TRBV23-1 and TRBJ2-2; D could derive from TRBD1 or TRBD2 (5 bases each). TRBV23-1 is classed as an ORF, of uncertain function. The V and J ends lost 6 bases and 6 bases respectively, with 23 bases between them. This CDR3 spans 17 amino acids.

The chain carries TRBV2 and TRBJ2-1; the match to TRBD2 covers 11 bases. The J segment lost 5 bases and the V segment lost 7 bases, leaving 4 bases of the junction unmatched. The V gene's germline CDR1 is SNHLY and CDR2 FYNNEI. The CDR3 runs 14 residues. The CDR3 loop reads CASTGLAAHNEQFF. In DNA, the CDR3 is TGTGCCAGCACGGGACTAGCGGCCCACAATGAGCAGTTCTTC. Filled out from reference TRBV2 and TRBJ2-1, the complete variable domain reads EPEVTQTPSHQVTQMGQEVILRCVPISNHLYFYWYRQILGQKVEFLVSFYNNEISEKSEIFDDQFSVERPDGSNFTLKIRSTKLEDSAMYFCASTGLAAHNEQFFGPGTRLTVL.

V and J are TRBV5-1 and TRBJ2-7; tentative D call: TRBD1 (6 bases). Between the trimmed V and J ends, which lost 4 bases and 2 bases, there was a span of 13 bases. Looked up from germline, CDR1 is SGHRS and CDR2 is YFSETQ. The CDR3 is 14 amino acids. CDR3 residues: CASSPTGDTYEQYF. DNA for the CDR3: TGCGCCAGCAGCCCGACAGGTGACACCTACGAGCAGTACTTC.

The V and J genes are TRBV1 and TRBJ1-1. TRBV1 is reported as a pseudogene. This CDR3 region has 13 residues. CDR3 nucleotide sequence: TGCACCCAGAATGGGGGGGGGTACGGTGAAGCTTTCTTT. This gives the protein CTQNGGGYGEAFF.

With regard to this clone: The same CDR3 arises from other DNA sequences in this sample as well. V and J are TRBV2 and TRBJ1-3, with D hard to call. Trimming took off 2 bases at V and 0 bases at J, with 5 bases between the two ends. CDR3 length: 14 amino acids. CDR1 and CDR2 from the germline V gene are SNHLY and FYNNEI. CDR3 coding DNA: TGTGCCAGCAGTGAAAGGGTCTCTGGAAACACCATATATTTT. Protein: CASSERVSGNTIYF.

In the case of this clone: Other DNA sequences of this sample code for an identical CDR3. The rearrangement links TRBV28 to TRBJ1-3, with D unresolved. This CDR3 has 12 amino acids. V lost 5 bases to trimming and J lost 7 bases, with 9 bases between them. Germline CDR1 MDHEN, CDR2 SYDVKM. The CDR3 loop reads CASSPPGNTIYF. Written as DNA, the CDR3 is TGTGCCAGCAGTCCCCCCGGGAACACCATATATTTT. Filled out from reference TRBV28 and TRBJ1-3, the complete variable domain reads DVKVTQSSRYLVKRTGEKVFLECVQDMDHENMFWYRQDPGLGLRLIYFSYDVKMKEKGDIPEGYSVSREKKERFSLILESASTNQTSMYLCASSPPGNTIYFGEGSWLTVV.

The CDR3 protein is CASSTPRGQDQPQHF. CDR3 coding DNA: TGTGCCAGCAGCACCCCCAGGGGGCAGGATCAGCCCCAGCATTTT. The chain links TRBV7-3 to TRBJ1-5; 8 bases line up with TRBD1. CDR1 is SGHTA and CDR2 is FQGTGA in the germline V gene. The CDR3 loop spans 15 amino acids. V trimming: 5 bases; J trimming: 5 bases; junction bases outside the gene matches: 8.